A single sample gave rise to the 19 T cell receptor beta chains below, sequenced in a study of regulatory T cells in long-lasting Graves disease. Assembly of TCR beta libraries relied on iRepertoire HTBI primers together with Arm-PCR of CDR3 regions. TCRdb recomputed calls from the multiplex PCR reads with MiXCR, one row per CDR3 protein. The table records 540,000 or so distinct CDR3 sequences, about 13% of them present only once. Time point specified: newly diagnosed GD, antithyroid drugs for less than 3 months. Researchers made the TCR library from RNA that was extracted from PBMCs. This sample also appeared in a second study, on T cells in Graves' hyperthyroidism and ophthalmopathy.

Sequencing was performed on peripheral blood mononuclear cells (PBMCs), taken at new diagnosis, from a patient treated with antithyroid drugs. These receptors were obtained from a man aged 25 to 45 with Graves disease.

This clonotype appeared many times. CDR3 DNA sequence: TGTGCCAGCTCGGTAGTGGACAGCTTGAACACTGAAGCTTTCTTT. As protein: CASSVVDSLNTEAFF. V and J are TRBV12-3 or TRBV12-4 and TRBJ1-1, with a tentative D call TRBD1 (6 bases). V lost 8 bases to trimming and J lost 0 bases, with 16 bases between them. The CDR3 has 15 amino acids.

This clonotype appeared many times. In DNA, the CDR3 is TGCAGTGCTAGTTTGAGAAATAGCAATCAGCCCCAGCATTTT. As protein: CSASLRNSNQPQHF. V usage is TRBV20-1 and J usage is TRBJ1-5; D gene ambiguous. Germline lookup yields CDR1 DFQATT and CDR2 SNEGSKA (reference sequence). This CDR3 is built from 14 residues. The V end was cut by 3 bases, the J end by 0 bases, with 9 bases between.

In its sample, this clonotype was seen many times. The chain has TRBV7-3 and TRBJ2-3; TRBD1 or TRBD2 may be the D gene (5 bases each). This CDR3 comprises 15 residues. Germline CDR1 and CDR2: SGHTA and FQGTGA. Trimming took 6 bases from V and 2 from J, leaving 15 bases between them. The CDR3 sequence is CASSLYGTDTDTQYF. The CDR3 region has the DNA TGTGCCAGCAGTTTATACGGGACGGACACAGATACGCAGTATTTT.

The DNA for the CDR3 is TGTGCCAGCAGCCAAGTGGTGCTAGCGGGAGTTTACAATGAGCAGTTCTTC. Its translation: CASSQVVLAGVYNEQFF. This chain connects TRBV3-1 to TRBJ2-1; the match to TRBD2 covers 10 bases. V lost 1 base to trimming and J lost 4 bases; unmatched junction nucleotides: 7. CDR3 length equals 17 residues. Germline V CDR1 and CDR2: LGHDT, YNNKEL (reference sequence).

The chain links TRBV15 to TRBJ2-3; D remains unclear. V lost 2 bases to trimming and J lost 4 bases, with 10 bases between them. Looked up from germline, CDR1 is LNHNV and CDR2 is YYDKDF (reference sequence). There are 14 residues in the CDR3. CDR3 in amino acids: CATSRSPPADTQYF. CDR3 DNA: TGTGCCACCAGCAGATCACCCCCCGCAGATACGCAGTATTTT.

This clonotype was counted only a few times. The chain recombines TRBV7-9 with TRBJ1-5; 11 nucleotides line up with TRBD1. Trimming at V came to 4 bases and at J to 3 bases, leaving 5 bases not matched to a gene. The CDR3 has 16 amino acids. Germline lookup yields CDR1 SEHNR and CDR2 FQNEAQ (reference sequence). This CDR3 is CASSSGQGAYNQPQHF. The CDR3 DNA reads TGTGCCAGCAGCTCAGGACAGGGGGCATACAATCAGCCCCAGCATTTT. The complete variable domain, with remaining parts taken from reference TRBV7-9 and TRBJ1-5, reads DTGVSQNPRHKITKRGQNVTFRCDPISEHNRLYWYRQTLGQGPEFLTYFQNEAQLEKSRLLSDRFSAERPKGSFSTLEIQRTEQGDSAMYLCASSSGQGAYNQPQHFGDGTRLSIL.

This clonotype was counted between two and nine times. The chain has TRBV20-1 and TRBJ2-1, with 10 bases aligning to TRBD1. Germline-derived CDR1 and CDR2 are DFQATT and SNEGSKA (reference sequence). The CDR3 is 15 residues long. V shed 5 bases, J shed 7 bases, and the junction held 11 bases outside the gene matches. The chain's CDR3 is CSAGGRDRGINEQFF. CDR3 nucleotides: TGCAGTGCTGGGGGTAGGGACAGGGGTATTAATGAGCAGTTCTTC.

This clonotype has a count of ten or more. The CDR3 region is CASSLQQGPGYGYTF. The CDR3 nucleotides read TGTGCCAGCAGTTTGCAACAGGGCCCGGGCTATGGCTACACCTTC. The genes are TRBV27 and TRBJ1-2; D may be TRBD1 (6 bases). V was pared by 3 bases and J by 4 bases, with 15 bases between. The CDR3 contains 15 residues. Germline V gives CDR1 MNHEY, CDR2 SMNVEV (reference sequence).

This chain joins TRBV20-1 and TRBJ2-7; weak D call: TRBD1 (6 bases). CDR3 length: 13 residues. Trimming stripped 6 bases from V and 5 bases from J, with 17 bases between. CDR1 DFQATT and CDR2 SNEGSKA come from the germline V gene (reference sequence). The CDR3 loop reads CSAHYRALHEQYF. The CDR3 DNA reads as TGCAGTGCCCACTACAGGGCACTCCACGAGCAGTACTTC.

This clonotype was counted between two and nine times. The chain carries TRBV12-3 or TRBV12-4 and TRBJ2-2, with 8 bases aligning to TRBD2. Trimming removed 6 bases from V and 1 base from J; junction bases left unmatched: 7. The CDR3 is 16 residues long. The CDR3 is CASRYTSGKNTGELFF. The DNA of the CDR3 is TGTGCCAGCAGGTATACTAGCGGCAAGAACACCGGGGAGCTGTTTTTT.

This clonotype was counted ten times or more. CDR3 in amino acids: CASRLAGNSNQPQHF. The DNA for the CDR3 is TGTGCCAGCAGGCTGGCTGGTAATAGCAATCAGCCCCAGCATTTT. The chain couples TRBV6-1 to TRBJ1-5; D remains ambiguous. CDR3 length equals 15 residues. V dropped 6 bases and J dropped 0 bases, with 12 bases sitting between them. Germline CDR1 is MNHNS and CDR2 is SASEGT.

This clonotype was counted many times. The chain uses TRBV6-2 or TRBV6-3 and TRBJ2-3; 9 bases are a match to TRBD2. Trimming took 3 bases from V and 7 from J; bases not matched to a gene: 11. The CDR3 has 16 residues. Per germline, CDR1 MNHEY and CDR2 SVGEGT. CDR3 sequence: CASSYGGGRAYYTQYF. Here the CDR3 DNA reads TGTGCCAGCAGTTATGGGGGCGGGAGGGCCTATTATACGCAGTATTTT.

This clonotype was observed a few times. The chain links TRBV27 to TRBJ1-4; D gene unclear. Germline loops: CDR1 MNHEY, CDR2 SMNVEV (reference sequence). This CDR3 comprises 14 residues. Trimming took 6 bases from V and 8 from J, leaving 16 bases between them. The CDR3 bases are TGTGCCAGCAGCCCCTGGTGGGATCGGGAAAAACTGTTTTTT. It encodes CASSPWWDREKLFF.

This clonotype was observed at least ten times. The chain uses TRBV2 and TRBJ2-7; maybe TRBD2 (6 bases). The CDR3 loop spans 13 amino acids. Germline CDR1 is SNHLY and CDR2 is FYNNEI. V lost 6 bases and J lost 7, with 16 bases in between. The CDR3 DNA reads TGTGCCAGCAGATCGGAGGGCCTATGGGAGCAGTACTTC. Amino acid sequence: CASRSEGLWEQYF.

The chain couples TRBV6-1 to TRBJ1-6; 7 bases fit TRBD1. Germline loops: CDR1 MNHNS, CDR2 SASEGT. Trimming took 5 bases from V and 5 from J; bases not matched to a gene: 9. CDR3 size: 16 residues. The CDR3, as DNA: TGTGCCAGCAGTCCCAATTCCGGGACAGATAATTCACCCCTCCACTTT. Translating gives CASSPNSGTDNSPLHF.

The chain joins TRBV2 to TRBJ1-1, with a possible D match to TRBD1 (5 bases). Germline CDR1 reads SNHLY; CDR2 reads FYNNEI. The germline V and J ends were trimmed by 3 bases and 6 bases, with 11 bases remaining between them. The CDR3 is 13 residues long. This CDR3 reads CASSEGERAEAFF. The CDR3, as DNA: TGTGCCAGCAGTGAGGGGGAACGGGCTGAAGCTTTCTTT.

Ten or more counts support this clonotype. This rearrangement joins TRBV12-3 or TRBV12-4 to TRBJ1-1, with TRBD1 matching over 8 bases. This CDR3 spans 13 amino acids. V dropped 6 bases and J dropped 5; count of bases not matched to a gene: 5. The CDR3 DNA follows: TGTGCCAGCAGCACCAGGGGGCAAACTGAAGCTTTCTTT. Its protein product is CASSTRGQTEAFF.

This clonotype came up many times. The DNA for the CDR3 is TGTGCCAGCAGTTATTTCCAGGCTAGCGGCTACAATGAGCAGTTCTTC. Translating it yields CASSYFQASGYNEQFF. The chain links TRBV6-2 or TRBV6-3 to TRBJ2-1, with TRBD2 matching over 7 bases. CDR3 length equals 16 residues. The germline CDR1 and CDR2 sequences are MNHEY and SVGEGT. The junction had 8 bases not matched to a gene; V was cut back by 3 bases and J by 3 bases.

This clonotype was seen more than once but under ten times. V and J are TRBV6-1 and TRBJ2-5, with no clear D. The V gene lost 5 bases and the J gene lost 2 bases, with 15 bases spanning the gap. Germline CDR1 reads MNHNS; CDR2 reads SASEGT. The CDR3 covers 15 residues. The CDR3 spells CASSPSNLLQETQYF. The CDR3 bases are TGTGCCAGCAGTCCGTCCAACTTATTACAAGAGACCCAGTACTTC.